The sequence of this T cell receptor beta chain was determined in a study of T cells in women clearing cervical HPV infection. Study summary: Case blood drawn at lesion detection; control blood after infection cleared.

Whole-study results and caveats: CIN3+ cases had significantly higher TCR repertoire richness than controls, but evenness did not differ. T-cell numbers per sample were unknown and may explain richness differences.

Average input was about 1,200 ng genomic DNA for immunoSEQ TCR beta CDR3 amplification. Assay used: immunoSEQ multiplex PCR; TCRdb lists only in-frame clones, some missing. The sample totals around 18,000 clones. Of note for this clone: Its antigen remains unidentified. Read coverage stops 3 residues before the CDR3 terminus; the germline J gene supplies the remainder. Other nucleotide sequences in the sample specify the same CDR3.

This CDR3 region has 15 residues. Trimming cost V 0 bases and J 1 base, with 9 bases left between them. The germline CDR1 and CDR2 sequences are ENHRY and SYGVKD. The specimen sequenced was blood buffy coat. The sequence was collected from a woman between 18 and 70 years old with a cervical HPV16 infection that either progressed to CIN3+ or cleared (not recorded which). The chain carries TRBV10-3 and TRBJ1-2; D remains unclear. Incomplete CDR3 DNA: TGTGCCATCAGTGAGTCGAGGGTTTTTAACTATGGC. Protein sequence: CAISESRVFNYG. The full CDR3 protein is CAISESRVFNYGYTF.